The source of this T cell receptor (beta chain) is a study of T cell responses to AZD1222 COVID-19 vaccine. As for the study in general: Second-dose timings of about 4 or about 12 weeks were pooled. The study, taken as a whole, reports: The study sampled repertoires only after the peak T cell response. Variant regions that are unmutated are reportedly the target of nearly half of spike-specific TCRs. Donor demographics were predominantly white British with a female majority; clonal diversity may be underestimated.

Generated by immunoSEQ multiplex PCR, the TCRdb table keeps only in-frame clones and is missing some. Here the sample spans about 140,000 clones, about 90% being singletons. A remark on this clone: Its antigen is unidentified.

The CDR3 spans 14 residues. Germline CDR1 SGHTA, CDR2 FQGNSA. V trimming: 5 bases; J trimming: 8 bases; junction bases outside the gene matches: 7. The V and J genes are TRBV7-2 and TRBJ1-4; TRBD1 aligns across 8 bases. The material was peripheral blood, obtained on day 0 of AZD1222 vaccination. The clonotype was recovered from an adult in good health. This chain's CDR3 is CASSVGQGEEKLFF. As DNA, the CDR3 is TGTGCCAGCAGCGTCGGACAGGGAGAAGAAAAACTGTTTTTT. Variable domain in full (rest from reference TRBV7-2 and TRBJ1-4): GAGVSQSPSNKVTEKGKDVELRCDPISGHTALYWYRQSLGQGLEFLIYFQGNSAPDKSGLPSDRFSAERTGGSVSTLTIQRTQQEDSAVYLCASSVGQGEEKLFFGSGTQLSVL.